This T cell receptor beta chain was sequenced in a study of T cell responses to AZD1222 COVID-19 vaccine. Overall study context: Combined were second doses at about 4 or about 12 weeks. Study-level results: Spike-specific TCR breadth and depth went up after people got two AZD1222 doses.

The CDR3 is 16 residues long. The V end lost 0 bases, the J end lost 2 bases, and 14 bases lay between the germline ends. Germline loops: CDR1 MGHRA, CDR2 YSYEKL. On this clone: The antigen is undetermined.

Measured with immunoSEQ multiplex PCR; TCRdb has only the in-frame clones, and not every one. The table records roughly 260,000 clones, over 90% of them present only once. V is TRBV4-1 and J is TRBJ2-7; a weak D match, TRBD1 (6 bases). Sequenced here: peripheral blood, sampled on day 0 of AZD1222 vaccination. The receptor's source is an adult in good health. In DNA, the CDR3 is TGCGCCAGCAGCCAAGAGGGACGGGACAAAACCTACGAGCAGTACTTC. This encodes CASSQEGRDKTYEQYF.